A single TCR beta chain is shown here with its context. This specimen comes from a study of cytomegalovirus exposure and HLA in healthy donors. Trimming removed 5 bases at V and 2 bases at J, with 10 bases between. Per the germline V gene, CDR1 is GTSNPN and CDR2 is SVGIG (reference sequence). The CDR3 has 13 amino acids. The PCR had 60 Vbeta and 13 Jbeta primers. Clones were read by immunoSEQ multiplex PCR, and TCRdb kept only the in-frame ones, dropping some. The repertoire has 150,000 or so clones, roughly 77% of them found once; the top ten carry less than 10%. The receptor comes from a man aged 25 to 40 in good health and CMV-seropositive. What was sequenced was PBMCs. The gene calls are TRBV30 and TRBJ1-3; weak D call: TRBD1 (5 bases). The CDR3 DNA reads as TGTGCCTGGCGGGGGGAGCCTGGAAACACCATATATTTT. It codes for CAWRGEPGNTIYF.